The clone carrying this TCR beta chain was observed a handful of times. As yet, its antigen is unknown. TCRdb recomputed calls from the reads with MiXCR, one row per CDR3 protein. The sample includes some 940,000 distinct CDR3 sequences, roughly 31% of them seen just once. The CDR3 length is 15 residues. J lost 4 bases, V lost 1 base, and 6 bases had no gene match. Looked up from germline, CDR1 is MNHEY and CDR2 is SMNVEV (reference sequence). This entry comes from a study of T cell repertoires in cytomegalovirus infection. The receptor was isolated from a human donor in good health (CMV status not recorded). Some clones in this sample may be carry-over from other donors' samples. The sequences come from cultured CD8+ T cells from PBMCs, collected from culture after CMV antigen stimulation. The V call is TRBV27, the J call TRBJ2-5; TRBD1 matches 7 bases. The CDR3 coding sequence is TGTGCCAGCAGTTTATTTCCCCACAGGGGAGAGACCCAGTACTTC. Translation gives CASSLFPHRGETQYF.